These 4 T cell receptor beta chains share one sample of origin, sequenced in a study of T cells after somatic rescue of genetic block. Sequenced by immunoSEQ multiplex PCR; TCRdb stores in-frame clones only, minus some. The repertoire holds roughly 58,000 clones, with more than 90% as singletons. The sample consisted of peripheral blood mononuclear cells (PBMCs). The source is a child in the first two years of life.

This clone was seen a single time. The chain couples TRBV27 to TRBJ2-3, with 8 bases aligning to TRBD2. The V gene's germline CDR1 is MNHEY and CDR2 SMNVEV (reference sequence). This CDR3 spans 16 amino acids. Trimming cost V 1 base and J 3 bases; bases outside gene matches: 6. CDR3 bases: TGTGCCAGCAGTTTATGGGGTCTAGCGGGTACAGATACGCAGTATTTT. Its translation: CASSLWGLAGTDTQYF.

J is TRBJ1-1 and V is TRBV6-5, with TRBD1 matching 8 bases. Germline V gives CDR1 MNHEY, CDR2 SVGAGI. The CDR3 runs 13 residues. J lost 11 bases, V lost 7 bases, and 12 bases had no gene match. CDR3 sequence: CASTPLRTGRAFF. CDR3 bases: TGTGCCAGCACCCCACTAAGGACAGGGCGGGCTTTCTTT.

The rearrangement joins TRBV7-6 to TRBJ2-7, with 9 bases lining up with TRBD2. This CDR3 is built from 18 residues. Germline CDR1 SGHVS, CDR2 FNYEAQ. Trimming removed 1 base from V and 2 bases from J; junction bases left unmatched: 12. CDR3 nucleotide sequence: TGTGCCAGCAGCTTAGGGGTGCCTAGCGGGACCCTAACCTACGAGCAGTACTTC. It yields the protein CASSLGVPSGTLTYEQYF.

The chain couples TRBV29-1 to TRBJ1-3; D is unresolved. The V gene's germline CDR1 is SQVTM and CDR2 ANQGSEA. The CDR3 contains 17 residues. The ends were cut back, 0 bases at V and 0 bases at J, with 15 bases in the middle. CDR3: CSVEENASKLSGNTIYF. The DNA of the CDR3 is TGCAGCGTTGAAGAAAATGCATCCAAGCTCTCTGGAAACACCATATATTTT.